Shown below are 31 T cell receptor beta chains from a single sample sequenced in a study of T-cell reconstitution after alpha-beta-depleted transplantation in children. Construction of the TCRbeta library involved unique molecular identifiers. TCRdb re-called the PCR reads with MiXCR, one entry per CDR3 protein. The sample carries about 580,000 distinct CDR3 sequences, more than 20% recorded once. Sample: PBMCs, mostly from graft donor cells, taken 360 days after TCRalphabeta/CD19-depleted stem cell transplant. The receptors originated from a boy under two years old who had a stem cell transplant for acute myeloid leukemia, so the T cells may come from the graft donor.

The V and J genes are TRBV27 and TRBJ1-1, with D unclear. V shed 0 bases and J shed 0 bases, with 14 bases lying between them. The CDR3 runs to 17 residues. Per the germline V gene, CDR1 is MNHEY and CDR2 is SMNVEV (reference sequence). CDR3 residues: CASSLSARWDMNTEAFF. The DNA of the CDR3 is TGTGCCAGCAGTTTATCAGCCAGGTGGGATATGAACACTGAAGCTTTCTTT.

On this clonotype itself: A much larger clonotype is one base distant, so this may be a read error. As the CDR3 is not closed by the conserved phenylalanine or tryptophan, this likely results from a read error. The chain joins TRBV20-1 to TRBJ1-2; D gene unclear. Trimming took 5 bases from V and 8 from J, leaving 12 bases between them. In germline, CDR1 is DFQATT, CDR2 SNEGSKA (reference sequence). The CDR3 runs to 11 residues. CDR3 protein: CSAFREPGYTY. The CDR3 DNA sequence: TGCAGTGCTTTTCGGGAGCCGGGCTACACCTAC.

This clonotype has more than one count but fewer than ten. The V call is TRBV20-1, the J call TRBJ1-4; TRBD1 matches 8 bases. CDR3 length equals 14 residues. Germline assignment: CDR1 DFQATT and CDR2 SNEGSKA (reference sequence). Trimming cost V 3 bases and J 0 bases; bases outside gene matches: 0. The CDR3 region is CSASRGPTNEKLFF. The CDR3 DNA reads as TGCAGTGCTAGCAGGGGGCCAACTAATGAAAAACTGTTTTTT.

This clonotype occurred many times. V and J are TRBV11-2 and TRBJ2-7; possible D gene TRBD2, 5 bases. Germline loops: CDR1 SGHAT, CDR2 FQNNGV. V was shortened by 1 base and J by 7 bases, with 14 bases between the two germline ends. The length of the CDR3 is 14 residues. This chain's CDR3 is CASSLGERAPEQYF. The DNA for the CDR3 is TGTGCCAGCAGCTTAGGGGAGAGGGCCCCAGAGCAGTACTTC.

This clonotype showed up just a few times. This sequence joins TRBV5-1 and TRBJ1-4; D remains unclear. Trimming took 1 base from V and 7 from J, leaving 14 bases between them. CDR3 length: 15 amino acids. CDR1 is SGHRS and CDR2 is YFSETQ in the germline V gene. Written as DNA, the CDR3 is TGCGCCAGCAGCTTGATAGGAGGAGGCGGTGAAAAACTGTTTTTT. This sequence encodes CASSLIGGGGEKLFF.

This clonotype was seen many times. This sequence joins TRBV9 and TRBJ2-2; no firm D call. CDR1 is SGDLS, CDR2 YYNGEE, per germline. V gave up 2 bases and J gave up 6 bases, with 8 bases separating them. The CDR3 sequence is 13 residues long. The CDR3 protein is CASSVYAAGELFF. The CDR3 nucleotides are TGTGCCAGCAGCGTGTATGCCGCCGGGGAGCTGTTTTTT.

The sample holds many counts of this clonotype. This sequence joins TRBV12-3 or TRBV12-4 and TRBJ2-1; maybe TRBD1 (7 bases). V was pared by 7 bases and J by 1 base, with 11 bases between. This CDR3 has 14 residues. CDR3 amino acids: CASKEGASYNEQFF. CDR3 bases: TGTGCCAGCAAGGAGGGGGCTTCCTACAATGAGCAGTTCTTC.

This clonotype occurred many times. This sequence joins TRBV7-2 and TRBJ2-7; D tentatively fits TRBD1 or TRBD2 (5 bases each). Germline V gene lookup returns CDR1 SGHTA and CDR2 FQGNSA. V shed 5 bases and J shed 1 base, with 12 bases lying between them. The CDR3 extends over 14 amino acids. The chain's CDR3 is CASSIPGRSYEQYF. The DNA for the CDR3 is TGTGCCAGCAGCATCCCGGGGCGGTCCTACGAGCAGTACTTC.

The CDR3 here is CASSQDLLRLAKNIQYF. For the CDR3, the DNA is TGTGCCAGCAGCCAAGATCTACTCCGGCTAGCCAAAAACATTCAGTACTTC. This chain joins TRBV4-2 and TRBJ2-4; D is ambiguous. Germline V lookup: CDR1 LGHNA, CDR2 YNFKEQ. Trimming pared 0 bases from V and 0 bases from J, leaving 12 bases between. The CDR3 is 17 residues long.

The V call is TRBV12-3 or TRBV12-4, the J call TRBJ1-1, with D perhaps matching TRBD1 (6 bases). This CDR3 has 15 residues. The V gene lost 5 bases and the J gene lost 0 bases, with 13 bases spanning the gap. The CDR3 here is CASSPGQPMNTEAFF. The CDR3, as DNA: TGTGCCAGCAGTCCCGGACAGCCAATGAACACTGAAGCTTTCTTT.

The V call is TRBV20-1, the J call TRBJ2-7, with TRBD2 identical over 7 bases. Trimming took 6 bases from V and 4 from J; bases not matched to a gene: 15. CDR3 length equals 15 residues. CDR1 DFQATT and CDR2 SNEGSKA come from the germline V gene (reference sequence). This CDR3 reads CSAFVTSEKGYEQYF. The CDR3 DNA follows: TGCAGTGCATTCGTTACTAGCGAAAAAGGGTACGAGCAGTACTTC.

There are many counts of this clonotype. The chain links TRBV9 to TRBJ2-5; 8 positions match TRBD2. With V trimmed by 0 bases and J by 3 bases, 4 bases remained unmatched. Germline V gives CDR1 SGDLS, CDR2 YYNGEE. The CDR3 is 15 amino acids. Here the CDR3 reads CASSVGGLAKETQYF. In DNA, the CDR3 is TGTGCCAGCAGCGTAGGTGGACTAGCAAAAGAGACCCAGTACTTC.

The table lists this clonotype with a few counts. This rearrangement joins TRBV12-3 or TRBV12-4 to TRBJ2-1; 7 bases are a match to TRBD2. The V segment lost 1 base and the J segment 6 bases; nucleotides outside the gene matches: 3. CDR3 length: 14 residues. CDR3 sequence reads: CASSLGTRGNEQFF. In DNA form, the CDR3 reads TGTGCCAGCAGTTTAGGGACTAGGGGCAATGAGCAGTTCTTC.

This clonotype was recorded at least ten times. V and J are TRBV6-1 and TRBJ1-1, with TRBD1 matching over 7 bases. This CDR3 contains 14 residues. The V gene end was trimmed by 7 bases and the J gene end by 5 bases; junction bases not matched to a gene: 10. Germline V gene sequence: CDR1 MNHNS, CDR2 SASEGT. The CDR3 DNA follows: TGTGCCAGCACCCCAACAGGGGTCTGGACTGAAGCTTTCTTT. It encodes CASTPTGVWTEAFF.

Comment on this clonotype: This could be a read error, since a much larger clone is one nucleotide away. CDR3 coding DNA: TGTGCCGGCAGGACGACAGGGCGGGATGAGCAGTTCTTC. It encodes CAGRTTGRDEQFF. The chain joins TRBV2 to TRBJ2-1; 7 positions match TRBD1. There are 13 residues in the CDR3. CDR1 is SNHLY and CDR2 is FYNNEI in the germline V gene.

This clonotype has a handful of counts. The rearrangement links TRBV6-5 to TRBJ1-1; the D is unclear. In germline, CDR1 is MNHEY, CDR2 SVGAGI. The length of the CDR3 is 15 residues. The V and J ends lost 2 bases and 1 base respectively, with 11 bases between them. This CDR3 is CASSYHQSQNTEAFF. The CDR3 bases are TGTGCCAGCAGTTACCATCAATCACAGAACACTGAAGCTTTCTTT.

The chain links TRBV29-1 to TRBJ1-1, with 9 positions matching TRBD1. V dropped 5 bases and J dropped 5; count of bases not matched to a gene: 6. Germline V CDR1 and CDR2: SQVTM, ANQGSEA. CDR3 size: 13 residues. The CDR3 nucleotides read TGCAGCGTTTCACAGGGGGCTGGAACTGAAGCTTTCTTT. This encodes CSVSQGAGTEAFF.

There are many counts of this clonotype. The chain employs TRBV12-3 or TRBV12-4 and TRBJ2-4; D unresolved. Trimming shortened V by 6 bases and J by 5 bases, and 11 bases separated the two germline ends. The CDR3 totals 13 residues. CDR3 amino acids: CASSFVAENIQYF. The CDR3, as DNA: TGTGCCAGCAGCTTCGTGGCGGAAAACATTCAGTACTTC.

The V gene is TRBV6-5, the J gene TRBJ2-7; no clear D. The germline V and J ends were trimmed by 7 bases and 0 bases, with 19 bases remaining between them. The CDR3 runs to 16 residues. Germline-derived CDR1 and CDR2 are MNHEY and SVGAGI. DNA of the CDR3: TGTGCCAGCACCAAACTTCGAGACGGAATCTCCTACGAGCAGTACTTC. It translates to CASTKLRDGISYEQYF.

The chain has TRBV20-1 and TRBJ2-7; tentative D call: TRBD1 (7 bases). CDR3 length: 14 amino acids. V dropped 6 bases and J dropped 7 bases, with 22 bases sitting between them. Germline V gene data show CDR1 as DFQATT and CDR2 as SNEGSKA (reference sequence). The CDR3 loop reads CSAQGGQWSVEQYF. Here the CDR3 DNA reads TGCAGTGCCCAGGGGGGACAGTGGAGCGTTGAGCAGTACTTC.

The V and J genes are TRBV5-5 and TRBJ2-7; D ambiguous. In germline, CDR1 is SGHKS, CDR2 YYEKEE (reference sequence). The CDR3 loop spans 12 amino acids. Trimming stripped 2 bases from V and 3 bases from J, with 6 bases between. CDR3 DNA sequence: TGTGCCAGCAGCTTTGGTGACTACGAGCAGTACGTC. Residues: CASSFGDYEQYV.

V gene TRBV11-2 combines with J gene TRBJ2-5, with unresolved D. The germline V gene has CDR1 SGHAT and CDR2 FQNNGV. The CDR3 has 13 amino acids. Trimming left V 6 bases short and J 0 bases short, with 8 bases between. The CDR3 bases are TGTGCCAGCAGGAGACGGTACCAAGAGACCCAGTACTTC. Its protein product is CASRRRYQETQYF.

This clonotype was detected a few times. This sequence joins TRBV4-3 and TRBJ1-1; possible D gene TRBD1, 5 bases. CDR3 length: 14 amino acids. V was cut by 2 bases and J by 4 bases, with 11 bases left in between. Germline CDR1 reads LGHNA; CDR2 reads YSLEER. DNA of the CDR3: TGCGCCAGCAGCCAAATATCAACAGGCACTGAAGCTTTCTTT. This translates into CASSQISTGTEAFF.

This clonotype was counted at least ten times. The chain employs TRBV12-3 or TRBV12-4 and TRBJ1-6; the match to TRBD1 covers 8 bases. After removal of 5 bases from V and 5 bases from J, the junction contained 5 bases not matched to a gene. CDR3 length equals 15 residues. CDR3 residues: CASSVTGEHNSPLHF. CDR3 nucleotides: TGTGCCAGCAGTGTGACAGGGGAACATAATTCACCCCTCCACTTT.

This rearrangement joins TRBV20-1 to TRBJ1-6, with 9 positions matching TRBD1. V lost 6 bases to trimming and J lost 7 bases; unmatched junction nucleotides: 10. Germline-derived CDR1 and CDR2 are DFQATT and SNEGSKA (reference sequence). The CDR3 totals 15 residues. The chain's CDR3 is CSAGDRVSSNSPLHF. The CDR3 region has the DNA TGCAGTGCGGGGGACAGGGTCTCGTCAAATTCACCCCTCCACTTT.

This clonotype showed up many times. The chain uses TRBV5-1 and TRBJ2-1, with TRBD1 matching 9 bases. Losses at the gene ends were 4 bases for V and 2 bases for J; bases not matched to a gene: 7. This CDR3 is 16 amino acids long. Germline CDR1 reads SGHRS; CDR2 reads YFSETQ. CDR3 loop: CASSPDRGGTYNEQFF. The DNA for the CDR3 is TGCGCCAGCAGCCCAGACAGGGGGGGGACCTACAATGAGCAGTTCTTC.

This chain links TRBV20-1 with TRBJ2-1, with TRBD2 matching 11 bases. The CDR3 is 16 residues long. From germline, CDR1 is DFQATT and CDR2 SNEGSKA (reference sequence). The junction had 5 bases not matched to a gene; V was cut back by 0 bases and J by 4 bases. The CDR3 sequence is CSARDLTSGGYNEQFF. CDR3 DNA sequence: TGCAGTGCTAGAGACTTAACTAGCGGGGGTTACAATGAGCAGTTCTTC.

Only a few counts were recorded for this clonotype. V and J are TRBV9 and TRBJ1-5; D not resolved. V dropped 0 bases and J dropped 7 bases, with 11 bases sitting between them. The CDR3 extends over 14 amino acids. Germline CDR1 SGDLS, CDR2 YYNGEE. This CDR3 is CASSVGGGLQPQHF. CDR3 DNA: TGTGCCAGCAGCGTAGGAGGAGGGCTCCAGCCCCAGCATTTT.

The rearrangement uses TRBV4-2 and TRBJ2-2, with D unclear. Germline CDR1 and CDR2: LGHNA and YNFKEQ. This CDR3 comprises 16 residues. The germline V and J ends were trimmed by 0 bases and 4 bases, with 12 bases remaining between them. Written as DNA, the CDR3 is TGTGCCAGCAGCCAAGAAGTAGGCAGTGGCACCGGGGAGCTGTTTTTT. Encoded protein: CASSQEVGSGTGELFF.

The chain couples TRBV7-9 to TRBJ2-1, with 8 bases fitting TRBD2. Germline V gives CDR1 SEHNR, CDR2 FQNEAQ (reference sequence). The CDR3 has 17 residues. The V segment lost 4 bases and the J segment 0 bases; nucleotides outside the gene matches: 8. CDR3 sequence (DNA): TGTGCCAGCAGCTCCCCCAGTAGCGGGGCCTCCTACAATGAGCAGTTCTTC. Protein: CASSSPSSGASYNEQFF.

This clonotype was observed at least ten times. This chain links TRBV12-3 or TRBV12-4 with TRBJ2-7; 13 bases fit TRBD2. This CDR3 spans 17 amino acids. Trimming took 5 bases from V and 3 from J; bases not matched to a gene: 10. The CDR3: CASSLGLAGYGFYEQYF. The CDR3 nucleotides read TGTGCCAGCAGTCTGGGACTAGCGGGGTACGGGTTCTACGAGCAGTACTTC.